These 18 T cell receptor beta chains share one sample of origin, sequenced in a study of shared clonotypes between healthy human individuals. Generated by immunoSEQ multiplex PCR, the TCRdb table keeps only in-frame clones and is missing some. This table holds about 520,000 clones, around 80% found once. What was sequenced was PBMCs. The receptor set was obtained from a woman aged 40 to 55 in good health. Some clones in this sample may be carry-over from other donors' samples.

V is TRBV7-8 and J is TRBJ1-5; TRBD1 might be the D (5 bases). The V end lost 6 bases, the J end lost 2 bases, and 17 bases lay between the germline ends. Germline values: CDR1 SGHVS, CDR2 FQNEAQ. This CDR3 comprises 16 residues. CDR3 DNA: TGTGCCAGCAGACCTCTGACAGCGATCGGCAATCAGCCCCAGCATTTT. Translating gives CASRPLTAIGNQPQHF.

This clone has only a few counts. The chain couples TRBV29-1 to TRBJ1-1, with a possible D match to TRBD1 (5 bases). This CDR3 is built from 13 residues. In germline, CDR1 is SQVTM, CDR2 ANQGSEA. Trimming took off 7 bases at V and 4 bases at J, with 16 bases between the two ends. The DNA for the CDR3 is TGCAGCGAGCCTTGGGAAAGGGGCACTGAAGCTTTCTTT. It specifies CSEPWERGTEAFF.

The J gene is TRBJ2-3, the V gene TRBV27; D possibly matches TRBD1 or TRBD2 (5 bases each). Germline-derived CDR1 and CDR2 are MNHEY and SMNVEV (reference sequence). V was cut by 7 bases and J by 0 bases, with 11 bases left in between. CDR3 size: 14 residues. This CDR3 is CASTYRDSTDTQYF. The DNA of the CDR3 is TGTGCCAGCACCTACCGGGACAGCACAGATACGCAGTATTTT.

This chain joins TRBV27 and TRBJ2-1; 14 nucleotides agree with TRBD2. Trimming at V came to 5 bases and at J to 6 bases, leaving 6 bases not matched to a gene. The V gene's germline CDR1 is MNHEY and CDR2 SMNVEV (reference sequence). This CDR3 has 16 residues. This chain's CDR3 is CASSPWGLAGANEQFF. The CDR3 nucleotides read TGTGCCAGCAGTCCATGGGGACTAGCGGGAGCCAATGAGCAGTTCTTC.

The chain joins TRBV9 to TRBJ1-3, with D hard to call. In germline, CDR1 is SGDLS, CDR2 YYNGEE. This CDR3 spans 16 amino acids. V lost 0 bases and J 0 bases, leaving 10 bases between the germline ends. CDR3 nucleotides: TGTGCCAGCAGCGTAGGCAGCCTGAACTCTGGAAACACCATATATTTT. It codes for CASSVGSLNSGNTIYF.

The chain has TRBV7-2 and TRBJ2-7, with TRBD2 matching 11 bases. V trimming: 2 bases; J trimming: 4 bases; junction bases outside the gene matches: 7. Germline V gene lookup returns CDR1 SGHTA and CDR2 FQGNSA. The CDR3 extends over 16 amino acids. Written as DNA, the CDR3 is TGTGCCAGCAGCTTACTTCTTTCTAGCGGGAGGTACGAGCAGTACTTC. Its protein product is CASSLLLSSGRYEQYF.

The CDR3 sequence: CASSEDYEQYF. CDR3 nucleotides: TGTGCCAGCTCAGAAGACTACGAGCAGTACTTC. The chain employs TRBV18 and TRBJ2-7; D uncertain. Trimming took off 5 bases at V and 3 bases at J, with 5 bases between the two ends. The CDR3 runs 11 residues. Germline lookup yields CDR1 KGHSH and CDR2 LQKENI. Variable domain in full (rest from reference TRBV18 and TRBJ2-7): NAGVMQNPRHLVRRRGQEARLRCSPMKGHSHVYWYRQLPEEGLKFMVYLQKENIIDESGMPKERFSAEFPKEGPSILRIQQVVRGDSAAYFCASSEDYEQYFGPGTRLTVT.

V and J are TRBV7-2 and TRBJ2-7, with D possibly being TRBD1 (5 bases). Germline V lookup: CDR1 SGHTA, CDR2 FQGNSA. Trimming left V 5 bases short and J 2 bases short, with 13 bases between. CDR3 size: 14 residues. In DNA form, the CDR3 reads TGTGCCAGCAGCACAAGGACAACCCCCTACGAGCAGTACTTC. It translates to CASSTRTTPYEQYF.

The chain couples TRBV5-1 to TRBJ2-3, with D tentatively TRBD2 (5 bases). The V end was cut by 0 bases, the J end by 5 bases, with 7 bases between. The germline V gene encodes CDR1 SGHRS and CDR2 YFSETQ. The CDR3 loop spans 13 amino acids. The CDR3 spells CASSLDREDTQYF. The CDR3 DNA follows: TGCGCCAGCAGCTTGGATCGGGAAGATACGCAGTATTTT. Full variable domain (outside the CDR3, taken from reference TRBV5-1 and TRBJ2-3): KAGVTQTPRYLIKTRGQQVTLSCSPISGHRSVSWYQQTPGQGLQFLFEYFSETQRNKGNFPGRFSGRQFSNSRSEMNVSTLELGDSALYLCASSLDREDTQYFGPGTRLTVL.

The chain uses TRBV28 and TRBJ2-7; D not certain. CDR3 length equals 12 residues. V was cut by 3 bases and J by 3 bases, with 6 bases left in between. Per the germline V gene, CDR1 is MDHEN and CDR2 is SYDVKM. DNA for the CDR3: TGTGCCAGCAGTTTGGGCAACTACGAGCAGTACTTC. Translation: CASSLGNYEQYF.

This clone was seen a handful of times. The V call is TRBV6-6, the J call TRBJ2-7; 9 positions match TRBD2. V was clipped by 5 bases and J by 3 bases; unmatched bases: 8. The length of the CDR3 is 15 residues. Germline CDR1 and CDR2: MNHNY and SVGAGI (reference sequence). CDR3 loop: CASSPPTSGNYEQYF. CDR3 sequence (DNA): TGTGCCAGCAGTCCCCCGACTAGCGGAAACTACGAGCAGTACTTC.

The chain uses TRBV10-2 and TRBJ2-1; 8 bases match TRBD2. Germline V lookup: CDR1 WSHSY, CDR2 SAAADI. V shed 3 bases and J 4 bases; nucleotides not matched to a gene: 2. The length of the CDR3 is 14 residues. The CDR3 coding sequence is TGCGCCAGCAGTGATAGCGGGGCGTACAATGAGCAGTTCTTC. As protein: CASSDSGAYNEQFF.

The chain links TRBV4-2 to TRBJ2-2; unclear D gene. V was clipped by 4 bases and J by 8 bases, with 14 bases between them. In germline, CDR1 is LGHNA, CDR2 YNFKEQ. This CDR3 is built from 14 residues. The CDR3 nucleotides are TGTGCCAGCAGCCCGGACCTAGGGTCGGGGGAGCTGTTTTTT. Translating it yields CASSPDLGSGELFF.

This clone was found once. This sample also contains other DNA sequences that code for the same CDR3. The J gene is TRBJ2-3, the V gene TRBV28; D possibly corresponds to TRBD2 (5 bases). Germline V gives CDR1 MDHEN, CDR2 SYDVKM. The CDR3 totals 14 residues. The germline V and J ends were trimmed by 6 bases and 0 bases, with 10 bases remaining between them. CDR3 sequence (DNA): TGTGCCAGCAGGTCACCGGGAAGCACAGATACGCAGTATTTT. It encodes CASRSPGSTDTQYF.

The CDR3 sequence is CASSSPQGGSYEQYF. The CDR3 DNA reads as TGTGCCAGCAGCTCTCCTCAGGGTGGCTCCTACGAGCAGTACTTC. The V and J genes are TRBV7-6 and TRBJ2-7; D is perhaps TRBD1 (5 bases). V gave up 4 bases and J gave up 0 bases, with 13 bases separating them. Germline lookup yields CDR1 SGHVS and CDR2 FNYEAQ. This CDR3 has 15 residues.

This chain connects TRBV5-1 to TRBJ2-2; D is perhaps TRBD2 (6 bases). The CDR3 runs to 14 residues. Between the trimmed V and J ends, which lost 4 bases and 7 bases, there was a span of 14 bases. Germline values: CDR1 SGHRS, CDR2 YFSETQ. The CDR3 nucleotides read TGCGCCAGCAGCCTCCGACCCGGGGGCGGGGAGCTGTTTTTT. This gives the protein CASSLRPGGGELFF.

The chain employs TRBV5-8 and TRBJ2-4; weak D call: TRBD1 (6 bases). V gave up 0 bases and J gave up 11 bases, with 15 bases separating them. The CDR3 is made up of 14 amino acids. Germline CDR1 and CDR2: SGHTS and YDEGEE. This chain's CDR3 is CASSLGYEQGFQYF. CDR3 sequence (DNA): TGTGCCAGCAGCTTGGGATATGAACAGGGTTTTCAGTACTTC.

The J gene is TRBJ2-1, the V gene TRBV18; D may be TRBD1 or TRBD2 (6 bases each). V was clipped by 3 bases and J by 9 bases, with 24 bases between them. The CDR3 spans 17 residues. The germline CDR1 and CDR2 sequences are KGHSH and LQKENI. CDR3 sequence (DNA): TGTGCCAGCTCACCGTCTGAGAGGGGGACTGAGGGGGGTGAGCAGTTCTTC. The encoded protein is CASSPSERGTEGGEQFF. The complete variable domain, with remaining parts taken from reference TRBV18 and TRBJ2-1, reads NAGVMQNPRHLVRRRGQEARLRCSPMKGHSHVYWYRQLPEEGLKFMVYLQKENIIDESGMPKERFSAEFPKEGPSILRIQQVVRGDSAAYFCASSPSERGTEGGEQFFGPGTRLTVL.